The clone carrying this T cell receptor beta chain showed up just a few times. Its antigen is undetermined. These data belong to a study of T cells after yellow fever vaccination. Whole-study findings and limits: Weaker, the secondary response had a peak occurring faster, on day 5 versus 15. Of the clonotypes, a small share occurred in both CD4 and CD8 compartments. Boosting was followed by the reappearance of most primary-vaccination clones (just under 97% CD4, 70% to 90% CD8). High-abundance clonotypes from the bulk population could contaminate FACS-sorted repertoires.

Each CDR3 protein is one row after TCRdb ran MiXCR on the 5' RACE reads. The sample lists roughly 110,000 distinct CDR3 sequences, under 9% occurring once. Germline V CDR1 and CDR2: SGDLS, YYNGEE. V lost 3 bases and J 2 bases, leaving 12 bases between the germline ends. The CDR3 has 14 amino acids. This TCR came from a man aged 30-40 years who received the YFV17D yellow fever vaccine. Sequences were derived from CD8+ T cells sorted from PBMCs, sampled 45 days after the yellow fever booster vaccination. V usage is TRBV9 and J usage is TRBJ2-7; D unclear. CDR3 loop: CASSDPRHPYEQYF. CDR3 sequence (DNA): TGTGCCAGCAGCGATCCCCGGCACCCCTACGAGCAGTACTTC. Filled out from reference TRBV9 and TRBJ2-7, the complete variable domain reads DSGVTQTPKHLITATGQRVTLRCSPRSGDLSVYWYQQSLDQGLQFLIQYYNGEERAKGNILERFSAQQFPDLHSELNLSSLELGDSALYFCASSDPRHPYEQYFGPGTRLTVT.